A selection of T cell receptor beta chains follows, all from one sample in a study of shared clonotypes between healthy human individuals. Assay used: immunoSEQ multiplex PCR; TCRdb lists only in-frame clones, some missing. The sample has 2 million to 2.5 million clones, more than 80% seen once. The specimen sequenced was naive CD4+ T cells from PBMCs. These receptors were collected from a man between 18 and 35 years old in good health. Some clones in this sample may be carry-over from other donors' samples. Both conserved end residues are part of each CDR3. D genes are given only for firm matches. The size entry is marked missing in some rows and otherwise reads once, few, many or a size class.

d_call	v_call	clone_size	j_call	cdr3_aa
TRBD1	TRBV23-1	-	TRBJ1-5	CASSHTPGTVDLRGNQPQHF
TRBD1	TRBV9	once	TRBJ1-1	CASSEGADRGLNTEAFF
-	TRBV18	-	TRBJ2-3	CASSPESRTDTQYF
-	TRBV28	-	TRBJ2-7	CASSSVWAGAIEQYF
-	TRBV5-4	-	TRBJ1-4	CASSRDPGGRDEKLFF
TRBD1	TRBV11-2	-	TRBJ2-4	CASSLVLGQGNKNIQYF
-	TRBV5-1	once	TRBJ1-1	CASSLEPVNTEAFF
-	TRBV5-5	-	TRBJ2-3	CASSLVGGVSSTDTQYF
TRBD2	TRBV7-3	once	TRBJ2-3	CASSQLAGVPDTQYF
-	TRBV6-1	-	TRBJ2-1	CASRSRSNEQFF
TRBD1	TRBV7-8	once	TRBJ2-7	CASKDRGVYEQYF
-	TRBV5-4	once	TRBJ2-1	CASSRIFSSYNEQFF
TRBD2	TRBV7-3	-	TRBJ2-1	CASILAGVYNEQFF
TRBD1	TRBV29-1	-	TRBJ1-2	CSSFSGTGDGYTF
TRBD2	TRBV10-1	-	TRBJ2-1	CASSESAGVGQEQFF
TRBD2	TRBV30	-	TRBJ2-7	CAWIPSGLYEQYF
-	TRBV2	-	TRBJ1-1	CASSSGQRITEAFF
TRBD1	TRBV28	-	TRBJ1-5	CASSWQTGGVQPQHF
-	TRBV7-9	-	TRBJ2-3	CASRQEWQIATDTQYF
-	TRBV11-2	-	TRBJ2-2	CASSYRSTANTGELFF
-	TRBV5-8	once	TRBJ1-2	CASSLGPDRNYGYTF
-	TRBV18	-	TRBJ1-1	CASSPRSGLTEAFF